The 12 T cell receptor beta chains in this list originate from one sample, sequenced in a study of CD8 T cells in ankylosing spondylitis. TCRdb passed the 5' RACE reads through MiXCR, listing each CDR3 protein once. The table lists about 36,000 distinct CDR3 sequences, around an eighth of them singletons. The sequenced sample consisted of synovial fluid, either unsorted or a sorted T cell fraction (not recorded which). These receptor sequences come from a male donor with ankylosing spondylitis.

The sample holds a few counts of this clonotype. The gene calls are TRBV6-2 or TRBV6-3 and TRBJ2-5; either TRBD1 or TRBD2 may supply D (5 bases each). CDR3 length: 15 residues. Germline CDR1 is MNHEY and CDR2 is SVGEGT. The germline V and J ends were trimmed by 2 bases and 0 bases, with 10 bases remaining between them. The CDR3 here is CASSYARGYQETQYF. The CDR3 DNA follows: TGTGCCAGCAGTTACGCCCGGGGCTACCAAGAGACCCAGTACTTC.

This sequence joins TRBV27 and TRBJ2-7; 9 positions agree with TRBD1. Looked up from germline, CDR1 is MNHEY and CDR2 is SMNVEV (reference sequence). Losses at the gene ends were 5 bases for V and 4 bases for J; bases not matched to a gene: 9. This CDR3 has 15 residues. The CDR3 coding sequence is TGTGCCAGCAGTCACAGGGGGCGCATCGTTTACGAGCAGTACTTC. Its translation is CASSHRGRIVYEQYF.

This clonotype showed up just a few times. The V gene is TRBV9, the J gene TRBJ2-5, with a tentative D call TRBD2 (6 bases). Germline V CDR1 and CDR2: SGDLS, YYNGEE. Trimming shortened V by 2 bases and J by 2 bases, and 13 bases separated the two germline ends. The CDR3 has 15 amino acids. CDR3 sequence: CASSVSRDSQETQYF. DNA for the CDR3: TGTGCCAGCAGCGTGTCACGGGACTCTCAAGAGACCCAGTACTTC.

This clonotype was counted ten times or more. The genes are TRBV10-2 and TRBJ1-5; 8 positions agree with TRBD1. The CDR3 contains 15 residues. The trim removed 6 bases at V and 3 bases at J, leaving 7 bases unmatched. Germline CDR1 reads WSHSY; CDR2 reads SAAADI. As DNA, the CDR3 is TGCGCCAGCAGGGCTCGGACAGGGAACAATCAGCCCCAGCATTTT. This encodes CASRARTGNNQPQHF.

This clonotype was counted many times. V gene TRBV4-3 combines with J gene TRBJ1-6, with D uncertain. V dropped 0 bases and J dropped 12 bases, with 9 bases sitting between them. This CDR3 spans 13 amino acids. Germline assignment: CDR1 LGHNA and CDR2 YSLEER. CDR3 nucleotides: TGCGCCAGCAGCCAAGATTGGAAGTTACCCCTCCACTTT. It encodes CASSQDWKLPLHF.

The table lists this clonotype with many counts. The V call is TRBV28, the J call TRBJ2-1, with 7 nucleotides matching TRBD2. The germline V gene has CDR1 MDHEN and CDR2 SYDVKM. The CDR3 sequence is 17 residues long. V shed 0 bases and J 5 bases; nucleotides not matched to a gene: 10. The DNA of the CDR3 is TGTGCCAGCAGTTTATGGACGGCAGGGAGGGCAAACAATGAGCAGTTCTTC. Translated, it gives CASSLWTAGRANNEQFF.

The chain couples TRBV7-2 to TRBJ2-1; possibly TRBD2 for D (5 bases). This CDR3 has 14 residues. Trimming left V 6 bases short and J 3 bases short, with 12 bases between. Germline lookup yields CDR1 SGHTA and CDR2 FQGNSA. The CDR3 reads CASSFGIHYNEQFF. As DNA, the CDR3 is TGTGCCAGCAGTTTCGGGATCCACTACAATGAGCAGTTCTTC.

This clonotype turned up a few times. The J gene is TRBJ2-7, the V gene TRBV5-1; D gene unclear. CDR3 length: 15 residues. V shed 1 base and J shed 0 bases, with 11 bases lying between them. Germline V gene data show CDR1 as SGHRS and CDR2 as YFSETQ. CDR3 bases: TGCGCCAGCAGCTTGAATGGGAAAAGCTCCTACGAGCAGTACTTC. This encodes CASSLNGKSSYEQYF.

This clonotype was found a few times. The chain couples TRBV27 to TRBJ1-1, with 8 bases identical to TRBD1. This CDR3 has 12 residues. Germline V gene data show CDR1 as MNHEY and CDR2 as SMNVEV (reference sequence). The ends lost 10 bases at V and 5 bases at J; junction bases unmatched: 6. The CDR3 DNA reads TGTGCCACCGGACAGGGAGTAACTGAAGCTTTCTTT. Translating gives CATGQGVTEAFF.

This clonotype appeared many times. V is TRBV4-3 and J is TRBJ2-2; 8 positions match TRBD2. The CDR3 has 16 amino acids. Per the germline V gene, CDR1 is LGHNA and CDR2 is YSLEER. V was clipped by 1 base and J by 4 bases; unmatched bases: 5. The CDR3 bases are TGCGCCAGCAGCCAAGGTAGCGGGGTTGGCACCGGGGAGCTGTTTTTT. Translating gives CASSQGSGVGTGELFF.

This chain joins TRBV7-9 and TRBJ2-1; possibly TRBD1 or TRBD2 for D (5 bases each). Trimming took off 6 bases at V and 7 bases at J, with 16 bases between the two ends. The CDR3 has 14 residues. Germline loops: CDR1 SEHNR, CDR2 FQNEAQ (reference sequence). The CDR3 coding sequence is TGTGCCAGCAGTTCAGGGCCGGGGTGGAATGAGCAGTTCTTC. Translated, it gives CASSSGPGWNEQFF.

The rearrangement joins TRBV7-9 to TRBJ2-3; no firm D call. Germline-derived CDR1 and CDR2 are SEHNR and FQNEAQ (reference sequence). The V gene lost 6 bases and the J gene lost 0 bases, with 7 bases spanning the gap. The CDR3 runs to 13 residues. CDR3 bases: TGTGCCAGCAGAGATCCTAGCACAGATACGCAGTATTTT. Translation gives CASRDPSTDTQYF.